Presented here are 15 T cell receptor beta chains from one specimen sequenced in a study of blood T cell repertoires in COVID-19. Profiling relied on immunoSEQ multiplex PCR, and the TCRdb table lists in-frame clones only, not all of them. The sample records some 120,000 clones, around 82% being singletons. The sample comprised peripheral blood. The receptors here all came from a woman in her thirties who had recovered from COVID-19.

V gene TRBV27 combines with J gene TRBJ2-6; 14 nucleotides align to TRBD2. J was trimmed by 2 bases and V by 3 bases; bases with no gene match: 12. The CDR3 has 21 residues. Germline values: CDR1 MNHEY, CDR2 SMNVEV (reference sequence). This CDR3 is CASSFLTSGRASSTGANVLTF. The CDR3 bases are TGTGCCAGCAGTTTTCTGACTAGCGGGAGGGCCTCTAGCACTGGGGCCAACGTCCTGACTTTC.

V usage is TRBV3-1 (or the pseudogene TRBV3-2) and J usage is TRBJ2-7, with 8 bases aligning to TRBD2. The J segment lost 4 bases and the V segment lost 2 bases, leaving 13 bases of the junction unmatched. This CDR3 has 17 residues. The germline CDR1 and CDR2 sequences are LGHDT and YNNKEL (reference sequence). DNA of the CDR3: TGTGCCAGCAGCCAAATGGCTAGCGGGCCAGGGGCGTACGAGCAGTACTTC. It translates to CASSQMASGPGAYEQYF.

The chain employs TRBV10-3 and TRBJ2-3; 7 bases agree with TRBD2. Germline CDR1 and CDR2: ENHRY and SYGVKD. This CDR3 region has 15 residues. V was clipped by 3 bases and J by 3 bases; unmatched bases: 6. DNA for the CDR3: TGTGCCATCAGTGATTCCGGGAGGACTACAGATACGCAGTATTTT. The encoded protein is CAISDSGRTTDTQYF.

V and J are TRBV11-2 and TRBJ2-7, with D perhaps matching TRBD1 (6 bases). This CDR3 has 15 residues. V lost 2 bases and J lost 9, with 20 bases in between. From germline, CDR1 is SGHAT and CDR2 FQNNGV. CDR3 sequence: CASSLTTTGLRGQYF. The CDR3 DNA reads as TGTGCCAGCAGCTTAACGACTACAGGGTTACGAGGGCAGTACTTC.

The chain is built from TRBV18 and TRBJ2-5; D ambiguous. Germline V lookup: CDR1 KGHSH, CDR2 LQKENI. The CDR3 length is 12 residues. V shed 1 base and J shed 4 bases, with 4 bases lying between them. CDR3 in amino acids: CASSPRRETQYF. DNA of the CDR3: TGTGCCAGCTCACCACGTCGAGAGACCCAGTACTTC.

This chain connects TRBV29-1 to TRBJ2-1, with 7 bases fitting TRBD1. CDR1 is SQVTM and CDR2 is ANQGSEA in the germline V gene. CDR3 size: 15 residues. V gave up 7 bases and J gave up 0 bases; unmatched junction bases: 9. The DNA for the CDR3 is TGCAGCGCCCCCAACAGGGGTAGCTCCTACAATGAGCAGTTCTTC. Amino acid sequence: CSAPNRGSSYNEQFF.

The V call is TRBV15, the J call TRBJ2-7; no definite D call. This CDR3 spans 12 amino acids. In germline, CDR1 is LNHNV, CDR2 YYDKDF (reference sequence). The ends were cut back, 3 bases at V and 4 bases at J, with 7 bases in the middle. The CDR3 DNA is TGTGCCACCAGCAGCCCTATGTACGAGCAGTACTTC. Protein sequence: CATSSPMYEQYF. Based on the CDR3 plus reference TRBV15 and TRBJ2-7, the full variable domain is DAMVIQNPRYQVTQFGKPVTLSCSQTLNHNVMYWYQQKSSQAPKLLFHYYDKDFNNEADTPDNFQSRRPNTSFCFLDIRSPGLGDTAMYLCATSSPMYEQYFGPGTRLTVT.

This clone was found once. This chain connects TRBV9 to TRBJ2-2, with a possible D match to TRBD2 (6 bases). CDR1 and CDR2 from the germline V gene are SGDLS and YYNGEE. This CDR3 has 16 amino acids. The germline V and J ends were trimmed by 5 bases and 0 bases, with 14 bases remaining between them. CDR3 residues: CASRDGGSTNTGELFF. The CDR3, as DNA: TGTGCCAGCAGGGATGGGGGGTCAACGAACACCGGGGAGCTGTTTTTT.

V gene TRBV6-6 combines with J gene TRBJ2-3; 7 bases are a match to TRBD1. This CDR3 contains 16 residues. J gave up 1 base and V 0 bases, and 4 bases lay outside the gene matches. Germline CDR1 is MNHNY and CDR2 is SVGAGI (reference sequence). This CDR3 reads CASSYSRQGGTDTQYF. The CDR3 nucleotides read TGTGCCAGCAGTTACTCCCGGCAGGGGGGCACAGATACGCAGTATTTT.

The chain employs TRBV3-1 (or the pseudogene TRBV3-2) and TRBJ2-7; D ambiguous. The germline CDR1 and CDR2 sequences are LGHDT and YNNKEL (reference sequence). This CDR3 is 13 amino acids long. Between the trimmed V and J ends, which lost 6 bases and 1 base, there was a span of 10 bases. CDR3 sequence (DNA): TGTGCCAGCAGTCGAAGAGGATCCTACGAGCAGTACTTC. Its protein is CASSRRGSYEQYF.

The rearrangement uses TRBV7-2 and TRBJ2-7; no clear D gene. Germline loops: CDR1 SGHTA, CDR2 FQGNSA. V dropped 2 bases and J dropped 4 bases, with 12 bases sitting between them. CDR3 length: 14 amino acids. The CDR3 here is CASSLRRMSYEQYF. The CDR3 DNA reads TGTGCCAGCAGCTTAAGGCGGATGTCATACGAGCAGTACTTC.

This chain connects TRBV2 to TRBJ2-6; D possibly corresponds to TRBD2 (5 bases). The CDR3 sequence is 16 residues long. CDR1 and CDR2 from the germline V gene are SNHLY and FYNNEI. Trimming took 7 bases from V and 0 from J, leaving 13 bases between them. The CDR3 region is CASTPGMSSGANVLTF. CDR3 coding DNA: TGTGCCAGCACCCCGGGAATGAGCTCTGGGGCCAACGTCCTGACTTTC. Full variable domain (rest looked up from reference TRBV2 and TRBJ2-6): EPEVTQTPSHQVTQMGQEVILRCVPISNHLYFYWYRQILGQKVEFLVSFYNNEISEKSEIFDDQFSVERPDGSNFTLKIRSTKLEDSAMYFCASTPGMSSGANVLTFGAGSRLTVL.

The chain links TRBV19 to TRBJ2-5, with D perhaps matching TRBD1 (5 bases). Germline loops: CDR1 LNHDA, CDR2 SQIVND (reference sequence). CDR3 length: 14 amino acids. Between the trimmed V and J ends, which lost 1 base and 5 bases, there was a span of 11 bases. CDR3: CASSIGQGKETQYF. DNA for the CDR3: TGTGCCAGTAGTATAGGGCAGGGAAAGGAGACCCAGTACTTC.

The rearrangement uses TRBV2 and TRBJ2-5; weak D call: TRBD2 (6 bases). Looked up from germline, CDR1 is SNHLY and CDR2 is FYNNEI. Trimming pared 7 bases from V and 2 bases from J, leaving 11 bases between. CDR3 length: 13 amino acids. The CDR3 DNA sequence: TGTGCCAGCACCGCGACTAGACAAGAGACCCAGTACTTC. Encoded protein: CASTATRQETQYF.

This clone was seen only once. J is TRBJ1-1 and V is TRBV5-4; D possibly corresponds to TRBD1 (6 bases). V lost 0 bases and J 7 bases, leaving 16 bases between the germline ends. Germline V CDR1 and CDR2: SGHNT, YYREEE (reference sequence). The CDR3 has 15 amino acids. CDR3 nucleotide sequence: TGTGCCAGCAGCTTGGAGGCAGGGTGGGGGCGTGAAGCTTTCTTT. It encodes CASSLEAGWGREAFF.